This TCR beta chain was captured in a study of PD-1 blockade in classical Hodgkin lymphoma. Study context: Intravenous delivery of nivolumab at 3 mg/kg to patients occurred every 2 weeks. General study findings and limits: Newly diagnosed patients reportedly trailed healthy donors in baseline TCR diversity.

Remarks on this clone: Antigen specificity is unknown.

Time point described: cycle 4 day 1 (C4D1), after around six weeks of nivolumab. Each patient's relapse followed autologous stem cell transplantation, and brentuximab vedotin exposure varied. Best outcomes ranged across complete response, partial response and progressive disease. Trimming left V 0 bases short and J 6 bases short, with 9 bases between. From germline, CDR1 is SGHRS and CDR2 YFSETQ. The CDR3 has 14 residues. Some clones are missing from TCRdb's copy, which holds only in-frame ones; the method was immunoSEQ multiplex PCR. The sample carries some 93,000 clones, about 83% recorded once. The receptor's source is a human donor with classical Hodgkin lymphoma. The chain couples TRBV5-1 to TRBJ2-2; D not resolved. This specimen consisted of peripheral blood mononuclear cells (PBMCs), obtained before the fourth cycle of nivolumab. CDR3: CASSLGVAPGELFF. The DNA for the CDR3 is TGCGCCAGCAGCTTGGGAGTAGCACCCGGGGAGCTGTTTTTT.